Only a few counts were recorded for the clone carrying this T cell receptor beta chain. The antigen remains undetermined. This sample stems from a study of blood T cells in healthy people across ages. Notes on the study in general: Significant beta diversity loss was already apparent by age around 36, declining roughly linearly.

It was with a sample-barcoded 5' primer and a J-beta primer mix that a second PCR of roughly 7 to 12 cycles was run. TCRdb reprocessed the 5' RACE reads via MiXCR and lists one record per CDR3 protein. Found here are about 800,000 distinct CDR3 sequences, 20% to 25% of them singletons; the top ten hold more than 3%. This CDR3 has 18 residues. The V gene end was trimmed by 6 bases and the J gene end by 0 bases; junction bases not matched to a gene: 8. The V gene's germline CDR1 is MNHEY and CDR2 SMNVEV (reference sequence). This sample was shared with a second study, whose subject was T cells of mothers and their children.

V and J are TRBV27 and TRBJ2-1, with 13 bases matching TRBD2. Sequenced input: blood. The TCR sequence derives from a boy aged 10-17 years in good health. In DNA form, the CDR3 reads TGTGCCAGCAGCAGAGGACTAGCGGGAGACCCCTCCTACAATGAGCAGTTCTTC. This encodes CASSRGLAGDPSYNEQFF.